A single sample is the source of the 28 T cell receptor beta chains below, sequenced in a study of identical twins. MiXCR, applied by TCRdb to the 5' RACE reads, yields one record per CDR3 protein. The table has some 500,000 distinct CDR3 sequences, 20% to 25% seen once; the top ten hold under 0.95%. This sample was also put to use in a study of T cells expressing NK-cell markers.

The sample comprised CD4+ T cells sorted from blood. The receptors here all came from a woman aged 18-29 years in good health.

The V call is TRBV5-1, the J call TRBJ2-7; D ambiguous. Germline V gives CDR1 SGHRS, CDR2 YFSETQ. The germline V and J ends were trimmed by 0 bases and 3 bases, with 10 bases remaining between them. This CDR3 has 14 residues. Written as DNA, the CDR3 is TGCGCCAGCAGCTTGGGACACCTTGTCTACGAGCAGTACTTC. It specifies CASSLGHLVYEQYF.

In its sample, this clonotype was seen a few times. The rearrangement uses TRBV29-1 and TRBJ2-1; TRBD2 agrees at 12 bases. This CDR3 region has 12 residues. The germline V gene encodes CDR1 SQVTM and CDR2 ANQGSEA. Germline trimming cut 8 bases from V and 8 bases from J; bases unmatched to any gene: 4. As DNA, the CDR3 is TGCAGCTCGACTAGCGGGAGTTATGAGCAGTTCTTC. Its translation is CSSTSGSYEQFF.

The chain uses TRBV27 and TRBJ2-2; TRBD2 might be the D (6 bases). CDR3 length: 14 residues. Germline V lookup: CDR1 MNHEY, CDR2 SMNVEV (reference sequence). V lost 3 bases, J lost 5 bases, and 10 bases lay in between. The CDR3: CASSFRRETGELFF. The CDR3 DNA reads as TGTGCCAGCAGTTTTAGGAGGGAGACCGGGGAGCTGTTTTTT.

This clonotype has only a few counts. The V call is TRBV7-9, the J call TRBJ2-3; TRBD1 is a possible D gene (5 bases). Looked up from germline, CDR1 is SEHNR and CDR2 is FQNEAQ (reference sequence). This CDR3 is 13 amino acids long. The germline V and J ends were trimmed by 5 bases and 6 bases, with 12 bases remaining between them. The CDR3 coding sequence is TGTGCCAGCAGCCGTCAGACAGTCGATACGCAGTATTTT. Its translation is CASSRQTVDTQYF. Looking up the rest from reference TRBV7-9 and TRBJ2-3 gives the full variable domain: DTGVSQNPRHKITKRGQNVTFRCDPISEHNRLYWYRQTLGQGPEFLTYFQNEAQLEKSRLLSDRFSAERPKGSFSTLEIQRTEQGDSAMYLCASSRQTVDTQYFGPGTRLTVL.

J is TRBJ2-1 and V is TRBV6-4; 8 bases map to TRBD2. Unmatched junction bases numbered 3, after V lost 5 bases and J lost 3 bases. Germline V gene lookup returns CDR1 MRHNA and CDR2 SNTAGT. CDR3 length: 14 amino acids. The CDR3 loop reads CASSKLAGYNEQFF. In nucleotides, the CDR3 is TGTGCCAGCAGTAAGCTAGCGGGCTACAATGAGCAGTTCTTC.

The CDR3 bases are TGTGCCAGCAGCCCCCCCCTTATGGAACCACACGAGCAGTACTTC. Protein sequence: CASSPPLMEPHEQYF. This chain uses TRBV4-2 with TRBJ2-7, with D hard to call. This CDR3 spans 15 amino acids. Per germline, CDR1 LGHNA and CDR2 YNFKEQ. Between the trimmed V and J ends, which lost 4 bases and 5 bases, there was a span of 18 bases.

This clonotype was seen repeatedly, ten times or more. CDR3 DNA sequence: TGTGCCAGCAGAACAGGGGCGTACCAAGAGACCCAGTACTTC. This gives the protein CASRTGAYQETQYF. The chain employs TRBV5-6 and TRBJ2-5; 7 bases are a match to TRBD1. Germline V gene sequence: CDR1 SGHDT, CDR2 YYEEEE. J lost 0 bases, V lost 5 bases, and 4 bases had no gene match. CDR3 length: 14 amino acids. The whole variable domain, remainder taken from reference TRBV5-6 and TRBJ2-5, is DAGVTQSPTHLIKTRGQQVTLRCSPKSGHDTVSWYQQALGQGPQFIFQYYEEEERQRGNFPDRFSGHQFPNYSSELNVNALLLGDSALYLCASRTGAYQETQYFGPGTRLLVL.

The chain employs TRBV7-8 and TRBJ2-1; D gene uncertain. Trimming left V 5 bases short and J 1 base short, with 27 bases between. Germline V gives CDR1 SGHVS, CDR2 FQNEAQ. The CDR3 length is 20 residues. The CDR3: CASSLTAPSVYSRSYNEQFF. CDR3 coding DNA: TGTGCCAGCAGCCTTACCGCCCCATCGGTCTATAGCAGATCCTACAATGAGCAGTTCTTC.

This clonotype has only a few counts. This sequence joins TRBV12-3 or TRBV12-4 and TRBJ2-6, with a possible D match to TRBD2 (6 bases). V gave up 8 bases and J gave up 0 bases, with 17 bases separating them. The CDR3 extends over 17 amino acids. CDR3 amino acids: CASGNRDLSSGANVLTF. The CDR3 coding sequence is TGTGCCAGCGGGAATCGGGACTTGAGCTCTGGGGCCAACGTCCTGACTTTC.

This chain uses TRBV7-9 with TRBJ2-7; 7 bases agree with TRBD1. The V gene's germline CDR1 is SEHNR and CDR2 FQNEAQ (reference sequence). The CDR3 has 14 residues. Losses at the gene ends were 5 bases for V and 1 base for J; bases not matched to a gene: 5. CDR3 in DNA: TGTGCCAGCAGCCGCCAGGGGGAATCCTACGAGCAGTACTTC. Protein: CASSRQGESYEQYF.

This clonotype was seen ten or more times. The chain joins TRBV29-1 to TRBJ2-7; maybe TRBD2 (5 bases). This CDR3 region has 15 residues. Looked up from germline, CDR1 is SQVTM and CDR2 is ANQGSEA. V shed 0 bases and J shed 0 bases, with 12 bases lying between them. CDR3 amino acids: CSVEDRTGVSYEQYF. The CDR3 nucleotides are TGCAGCGTTGAAGACCGGACCGGGGTCTCCTACGAGCAGTACTTC.

The chain couples TRBV2 to TRBJ2-5; 7 positions match TRBD1. The CDR3 covers 14 residues. Germline V gene lookup returns CDR1 SNHLY and CDR2 FYNNEI. Unmatched junction bases numbered 6, after V lost 7 bases and J lost 1 base. The CDR3 DNA reads as TGTGCCAGCATGGACGGGACAGCCCAAGAGACCCAGTACTTC. Its protein product is CASMDGTAQETQYF.

This clonotype was counted between two and nine times. Here the CDR3 reads CSAARKAMVGEYEQYF. The CDR3 region has the DNA TGCAGTGCCGCCCGGAAGGCGATGGTTGGGGAATACGAGCAGTACTTC. J is TRBJ2-7 and V is TRBV20-1; D gene uncertain. Per germline, CDR1 DFQATT and CDR2 SNEGSKA (reference sequence). Trimming removed 6 bases at V and 4 bases at J, with 25 bases between. The CDR3 sequence is 16 residues long.

This clonotype was seen ten or more times. This chain joins TRBV20-1 and TRBJ2-7, with TRBD2 matching 10 bases. The CDR3 runs 15 residues. Germline loops: CDR1 DFQATT, CDR2 SNEGSKA (reference sequence). The V segment lost 0 bases and the J segment 4 bases; nucleotides outside the gene matches: 6. The CDR3 reads CSARDPAGGVYEQYF. CDR3 DNA sequence: TGCAGTGCTAGAGATCCAGCGGGGGGGGTATACGAGCAGTACTTC.

The rearrangement links TRBV7-7 to TRBJ2-5, with D uncertain. Trimming shortened V by 2 bases and J by 6 bases, and 4 bases separated the two germline ends. The germline gives CDR1 SSHAT, CDR2 FNYEAQ (reference sequence). The CDR3 contains 11 residues. CDR3 nucleotides: TGTGCCAGCAGCTTACATAAGACCCAGTACTTC. It specifies CASSLHKTQYF.

There are a few counts of this clonotype. The chain links TRBV5-5 to TRBJ1-4; perhaps TRBD1 as D (6 bases). Between the trimmed V and J ends, which lost 4 bases and 3 bases, there was a span of 16 bases. The CDR3 spans 16 residues. CDR1 is SGHKS, CDR2 YYEKEE, per germline (reference sequence). In DNA form, the CDR3 reads TGTGCCAGCAGCCCTCTTGGACAGAAAGCTAATGAAAAACTGTTTTTT. Protein product: CASSPLGQKANEKLFF.

The chain carries TRBV20-1 and TRBJ2-5; tentatively, D is TRBD1 (5 bases). Germline V lookup: CDR1 DFQATT, CDR2 SNEGSKA (reference sequence). Between the trimmed V and J ends, which lost 5 bases and 2 bases, there was a span of 12 bases. The CDR3 totals 13 residues. The CDR3 nucleotides read TGCAGTGCTGCTAGGGGTCGGCAAGAGACCCAGTACTTC. Protein product: CSAARGRQETQYF.

This chain connects TRBV6-5 to TRBJ1-2; 7 bases fit TRBD1. Germline assignment: CDR1 MNHEY and CDR2 SVGAGI. The length of the CDR3 is 13 residues. V dropped 0 bases and J dropped 6; count of bases not matched to a gene: 1. CDR3 DNA sequence: TGTGCCAGCAGTTACTCCACAGGGGATGGCTACACCTTC. It is translated as CASSYSTGDGYTF.

V gene TRBV7-2 combines with J gene TRBJ2-2, with TRBD1 as a possible D gene (7 bases). Germline values: CDR1 SGHTA, CDR2 FQGNSA. V gave up 2 bases and J gave up 5 bases, with 15 bases separating them. The CDR3 totals 16 residues. CDR3 region: CASSLTGVGGTGELFF. DNA for the CDR3: TGTGCCAGCAGCTTAACAGGGGTCGGAGGGACCGGGGAGCTGTTTTTT.

Only a few counts were recorded for this clonotype. CDR3 DNA sequence: TGTGCCAGCAGCCCAAGGACAGGGATTTACAATGAGCAGTTCTTC. Its translation is CASSPRTGIYNEQFF. This sequence joins TRBV11-2 and TRBJ2-1; 8 bases map to TRBD1. Looked up from germline, CDR1 is SGHAT and CDR2 is FQNNGV. CDR3 size: 15 residues. V trimming: 5 bases; J trimming: 4 bases; junction bases outside the gene matches: 7.

This sequence joins TRBV6-5 and TRBJ2-3, with TRBD2 matching 8 bases. This CDR3 has 14 amino acids. The V gene's germline CDR1 is MNHEY and CDR2 SVGAGI. The V gene end was trimmed by 4 bases and the J gene end by 3 bases; junction bases not matched to a gene: 3. The CDR3 reads CASSFRLATDTQYF. The CDR3 DNA reads as TGTGCCAGCAGTTTTCGACTAGCGACAGATACGCAGTATTTT.

The CDR3 nucleotides are TGCAGTGCTCCCGGGACAGGGGTGGGAGGGCCCCAGCATTTT. Translation: CSAPGTGVGGPQHF. The genes are TRBV20-1 and TRBJ1-5; 10 nucleotides agree with TRBD1. The CDR3 has 14 amino acids. J was trimmed by 9 bases and V by 5 bases; bases with no gene match: 10. Germline V gene data show CDR1 as DFQATT and CDR2 as SNEGSKA (reference sequence).

This chain connects TRBV20-1 to TRBJ2-1, with 8 bases matching TRBD2. Trimming at V came to 6 bases and at J to 7 bases, leaving 11 bases not matched to a gene. CDR1 is DFQATT and CDR2 is SNEGSKA in the germline V gene (reference sequence). This CDR3 contains 14 residues. The CDR3 loop is CSALVGGASNEQFF. CDR3 DNA sequence: TGCAGTGCACTCGTCGGGGGGGCCTCGAATGAGCAGTTCTTC.

The rearrangement uses TRBV7-2 and TRBJ2-1; 11 bases match TRBD2. The CDR3 runs to 15 residues. J was trimmed by 8 bases and V by 5 bases; bases with no gene match: 8. Germline CDR1 is SGHTA and CDR2 is FQGNSA. The CDR3 here is CASSAIAGGIYEQFF. CDR3 sequence (DNA): TGTGCCAGCAGCGCTATAGCGGGGGGGATCTATGAGCAGTTCTTC.

The rearrangement links TRBV9 to TRBJ2-2; unclear D gene. The length of the CDR3 is 15 residues. Between the trimmed V and J ends, which lost 4 bases and 2 bases, there was a span of 12 bases. The germline CDR1 and CDR2 sequences are SGDLS and YYNGEE. CDR3 amino acids: CASSPALLNTGELFF. CDR3 in DNA: TGTGCCAGCAGCCCTGCGCTACTAAACACCGGGGAGCTGTTTTTT. The full variable domain, its missing parts supplied by reference TRBV9 and TRBJ2-2, is DSGVTQTPKHLITATGQRVTLRCSPRSGDLSVYWYQQSLDQGLQFLIQYYNGEERAKGNILERFSAQQFPDLHSELNLSSLELGDSALYFCASSPALLNTGELFFGEGSRLTVL.

This clonotype was observed at least ten times. J is TRBJ2-7 and V is TRBV7-9; TRBD2 matches 7 bases. Trimming at V came to 8 bases and at J to 2 bases, leaving 6 bases not matched to a gene. The CDR3 is 13 residues long. Germline CDR1 SEHNR, CDR2 FQNEAQ (reference sequence). The CDR3 coding sequence is TGTGCCAGCTCCCCCCTAGCGGCCTACGAGCAGTACTTC. Its translation is CASSPLAAYEQYF.

The gene calls are TRBV9 and TRBJ1-1, with D possibly matching TRBD1 (5 bases). Germline CDR1 reads SGDLS; CDR2 reads YYNGEE. The germline V and J ends were trimmed by 0 bases and 4 bases, with 10 bases remaining between them. The CDR3 runs 14 residues. The CDR3 DNA sequence: TGTGCCAGCAGCGTAGAAACAGGAGGCACTGAAGCTTTCTTT. It encodes CASSVETGGTEAFF. Variable domain in full (rest from reference TRBV9 and TRBJ1-1): DSGVTQTPKHLITATGQRVTLRCSPRSGDLSVYWYQQSLDQGLQFLIQYYNGEERAKGNILERFSAQQFPDLHSELNLSSLELGDSALYFCASSVETGGTEAFFGQGTRLTVV.

This chain uses TRBV6-2 or TRBV6-3 with TRBJ2-7, with 7 nucleotides matching TRBD1. This CDR3 has 14 residues. Trimming cost V 6 bases and J 3 bases; bases outside gene matches: 8. Looked up from germline, CDR1 is MNHEY and CDR2 is SVGEGT. The DNA for the CDR3 is TGTGCCAGCAGATCCGACAGGGCAGGCTACGAGCAGTACTTC. This translates into CASRSDRAGYEQYF.